Listed below are T cell receptor beta chains from one sample, sequenced in a study of blood T cell dynamics during melanoma immunotherapy. Generated by immunoSEQ multiplex PCR, the TCRdb table keeps only in-frame clones and is missing some. The sample includes thousands of clones, approximately 80% of them seen just once. This specimen was blood, taken from a patient treated with checkpoint blockade. All receptors come from a human donor with melanoma. Some clones in this sample may be carry-over from other donors' samples. Both conserved end residues are part of each CDR3. D genes are given only for firm matches. Clone sizes are given selectively: once, few, many, or a class where the clone is expanded.

>.|TRBJ2-7|.|TRBV6-1
CASSAFRVAYEQYF
TGTGCCAGCAGTGCCTTTAGGGTTGCCTACGAGCAGTACTTC
>.|TRBJ2-3|.|TRBV18
CASSPRLDGFTDTQYF
TGTGCCAGCTCACCACGGCTGGACGGATTCACAGATACGCAGTATTTT
>.|TRBJ1-4|.|TRBV7-2
CASSLSLDEKLFF
TGTGCCAGCAGCTTATCGCTGGATGAAAAACTGTTTTTT
>TRBD2|TRBJ2-3|.|TRBV29-1
CSVISGNTDTQYF
TGCAGCGTTATTAGCGGGAACACAGATACGCAGTATTTT
>.|TRBJ1-1|.|TRBV29-1
CSVGMDTEAFF
TGCAGCGTTGGAATGGACACTGAAGCTTTCTTT
>.|TRBJ2-3|.|TRBV9
CASSPPGSSTDTQYF
TGTGCCAGCAGCCCCCCGGGGAGTAGCACAGATACGCAGTATTTT
>.|TRBJ1-4|.|TRBV5-4
CASSPGTEYEKLFF
TGTGCCAGCAGCCCGGGGACGGAATATGAAAAACTGTTTTTT
>.|TRBJ2-7|.|TRBV11-3
CASSLSRGYEQYF
TGTGCCAGCAGCTTATCACGAGGCTACGAGCAGTACTTC
>.|TRBJ1-3|.|TRBV11-2
CASSLDRGNTIYF
TGTGCCAGCAGCTTAGATCGGGGAAACACCATATATTTT
>.|TRBJ2-2|.|TRBV9
CASSVFAGASTGELFF
TGTGCCAGCAGCGTTTTCGCGGGGGCCAGCACCGGGGAGCTGTTTTTT
>.|TRBJ1-1|once|TRBV30
CAWGLSANTEAFF
TGTGCCTGGGGGCTATCGGCAAACACTGAAGCTTTCTTT
>TRBD1|TRBJ2-2|few|TRBV7-7
CASSLTDRPAGELFF
TGTGCTAGCAGCCTGACGGACAGGCCTGCCGGGGAGCTGTTTTTT
>.|TRBJ1-1|.|TRBV6-1
CASSEAGPANTEAFF
TGTGCCAGCAGTGAAGCTGGTCCAGCAAACACTGAAGCTTTCTTT
>.|TRBJ2-7|hyperexpanded|TRBV28
CASSLGLAVYEQYF
TGTGCCAGCAGTTTAGGACTTGCCGTATACGAGCAGTACTTC
>TRBD1|TRBJ2-2|.|TRBV10-1
CASSHNRGIATGELFF
TGCGCCAGCAGCCACAACAGGGGAATCGCGACCGGGGAGCTGTTTTTT
>.|TRBJ2-6|.|TRBV28
CASSSSSGANVLTF
TGTGCCAGCAGTTCCTCCTCTGGGGCCAACGTCCTGACTTTC